The following is a TCR beta chain sequence with its context. This entry comes from a study of blood T cell repertoires in COVID-19. Trimming removed 5 bases at V and 2 bases at J, with 9 bases between. Germline CDR1 and CDR2: MNHNY and SVGAGI (reference sequence). The CDR3 consists of 13 residues. Generated by immunoSEQ multiplex PCR, the TCRdb table keeps only in-frame clones and is missing some. The sample includes about 340,000 clones, 75% to 90% of them seen just once. The sequenced sample was peripheral blood. The chain links TRBV6-6 to TRBJ1-2; weak D call: TRBD1 (6 bases). This sequence originates from a woman aged 45 to 65 with COVID-19, enrolled during active disease. The DNA of the CDR3 is TGTGCCAGCAGTCTGGGACAAAACTATGGCTACACCTTC. This codes for CASSLGQNYGYTF.